These 9 T cell receptor beta chains came from one sample sequenced in a study of cytomegalovirus exposure and HLA in healthy donors. Data came from immunoSEQ multiplex PCR; TCRdb stores just in-frame clones and leaves some out. The table records about 56,000 clones, 93% of them present only once. Specimen: PBMCs. The receptors here all came from a woman under 30 in good health and CMV-seropositive.

This chain uses TRBV18 with TRBJ2-7; 7 nucleotides align to TRBD1. The CDR3 is made up of 13 amino acids. J was trimmed by 5 bases and V by 2 bases; bases with no gene match: 3. Per germline, CDR1 KGHSH and CDR2 LQKENI. CDR3 nucleotides: TGTGCCAGCTCACCAGGGACAGCTAACGAGCAGTACTTC. Protein sequence: CASSPGTANEQYF. Full variable domain (outside the CDR3, taken from reference TRBV18 and TRBJ2-7): NAGVMQNPRHLVRRRGQEARLRCSPMKGHSHVYWYRQLPEEGLKFMVYLQKENIIDESGMPKERFSAEFPKEGPSILRIQQVVRGDSAAYFCASSPGTANEQYFGPGTRLTVT.

The chain is built from TRBV9 and TRBJ2-1; TRBD2 matches at 12 bases. Germline-derived CDR1 and CDR2 are SGDLS and YYNGEE. The CDR3 extends over 14 amino acids. V lost 5 bases, J lost 5 bases, and 2 bases stayed unmatched. The CDR3 reads CASSLAGGNNEQFF. CDR3 nucleotides: TGTGCCAGCAGTCTAGCGGGGGGGAACAATGAGCAGTTCTTC.

This clone was seen just once. This sequence joins TRBV5-6 and TRBJ2-2, with 7 bases identical to TRBD2. V shed 4 bases and J 4 bases; nucleotides not matched to a gene: 13. The CDR3 has 17 amino acids. Germline assignment: CDR1 SGHDT and CDR2 YYEEEE. For the CDR3, the DNA is TGTGCCAGCAGCAAGTTACGGGGGGTCACCACCACCGGGGAGCTGTTTTTT. Amino acids: CASSKLRGVTTTGELFF.

The genes are TRBV4-1 and TRBJ1-6, with D hard to call. Trimming stripped 0 bases from V and 6 bases from J, with 9 bases between. The germline V gene has CDR1 MGHRA and CDR2 YSYEKL. There are 15 residues in the CDR3. The CDR3 nucleotides are TGCGCCAGCAGCCAAGAGAGGGTGAGTAATTCACCCCTCCACTTT. It yields the protein CASSQERVSNSPLHF.

The J gene is TRBJ2-1, the V gene TRBV4-1; no reliable D call. CDR1 is MGHRA, CDR2 YSYEKL, per germline. V lost 1 base and J lost 7, with 8 bases in between. The CDR3 is 13 amino acids. The CDR3 coding sequence is TGCGCCAGCAGCCAAGGGTCCGCGAATGAGCAGTTCTTC. It is translated as CASSQGSANEQFF.

This chain uses TRBV7-8 with TRBJ2-1; 8 bases are shared with TRBD2. This CDR3 spans 15 amino acids. Per germline, CDR1 SGHVS and CDR2 FQNEAQ. V shed 1 base, J shed 7 bases, and the junction held 6 bases outside the gene matches. In nucleotides, the CDR3 is TGTGCCAGCAGCTTAGTTCTTAGCGGGGTTAATGAGCAGTTCTTC. Amino acid sequence: CASSLVLSGVNEQFF.

The chain couples TRBV10-3 to TRBJ2-5; 14 nucleotides match TRBD2. This CDR3 is 15 amino acids long. The trim removed 6 bases at V and 3 bases at J, leaving 3 bases unmatched. Germline CDR1 reads ENHRY; CDR2 reads SYGVKD. The DNA of the CDR3 is TGTGCCATCAGGAAGACTAGCGGGGGGGAAGAGACCCAGTACTTC. Protein: CAIRKTSGGEETQYF.

This chain joins TRBV7-9 and TRBJ1-6; 10 bases match TRBD1. With 5 bases clipped from V and 3 bases from J, the junction kept 4 bases outside the gene matches. This CDR3 has 16 residues. Germline values: CDR1 SEHNR, CDR2 FQNEAQ (reference sequence). CDR3 region: CASSAGQGFYNSPLHF. For the CDR3, the DNA is TGTGCCAGCAGCGCGGGACAGGGGTTCTATAATTCACCCCTCCACTTT.

This chain links TRBV7-7 with TRBJ2-7; D possibly corresponds to TRBD1 (6 bases). V was cut by 3 bases and J by 1 base, with 13 bases left in between. From germline, CDR1 is SSHAT and CDR2 FNYEAQ (reference sequence). The CDR3 has 15 amino acids. The CDR3 nucleotides read TGTGCCAGCAGCTTGGAAGCAGGGGCGTCCTACGAGCAGTACTTC. Translation gives CASSLEAGASYEQYF.